These 9 T cell receptor beta chains were all obtained from the same sample, sequenced in a study of PD-1 blockade in mismatch repair-deficient tumors. The protocol was immunoSEQ multiplex PCR, while the TCRdb copy is restricted to in-frame clones and leaves out a portion. The repertoire consists of around 62,000 clones, with around 73% occurring once and the leading ten covering roughly 6%. The source was peripheral blood, collected 2 weeks after starting pembrolizumab. The receptors derive from an adult with mismatch repair-deficient cancer.

This chain connects TRBV7-2 to TRBJ1-4; no firm D call. V was shortened by 3 bases and J by 0 bases, with 8 bases between the two germline ends. This CDR3 has 15 residues. CDR1 is SGHTA, CDR2 FQGNSA, per germline. CDR3 coding DNA: TGTGCCAGCAGCTTGCAATTTGCAACTAATGAAAAACTGTTTTTT. Its protein is CASSLQFATNEKLFF.

The chain employs TRBV11-3 and TRBJ2-2, with D possibly matching TRBD2 (5 bases). V shed 3 bases and J shed 1 base, with 9 bases lying between them. This CDR3 has 15 amino acids. CDR1 is SGHNT, CDR2 YENEEA, per germline. The CDR3 loop reads CASSFRSGNTGELFF. The CDR3 coding sequence is TGTGCCAGCAGCTTTCGGAGCGGGAACACCGGGGAGCTGTTTTTT.

The chain uses TRBV9 and TRBJ2-7; 7 bases line up with TRBD2. Unmatched junction bases numbered 13, after V lost 3 bases and J lost 4 bases. This CDR3 is 16 amino acids long. Germline-derived CDR1 and CDR2 are SGDLS and YYNGEE. The CDR3 coding sequence is TGTGCCAGCAGCGCTCGGGCTGGTAGCGGGTCATACGAGCAGTACTTC. It codes for CASSARAGSGSYEQYF.

CDR3 coding DNA: TGTGCCAGCAGACCGGCGGGGAGTCTCGTCTACGAGCAGTACTTC. It codes for CASRPAGSLVYEQYF. V usage is TRBV7-9 and J usage is TRBJ2-7, with D tentatively TRBD2 (6 bases). V was shortened by 6 bases and J by 3 bases, with 18 bases between the two germline ends. The germline CDR1 and CDR2 sequences are SEHNR and FQNEAQ (reference sequence). The CDR3 contains 15 residues.

The chain has TRBV6-5 and TRBJ1-2; 11 bases are shared with TRBD1. Germline values: CDR1 MNHEY, CDR2 SVGAGI. The CDR3 loop spans 16 amino acids. After removal of 3 bases from V and 4 bases from J, the junction contained 7 bases not matched to a gene. The CDR3: CASSYVRTGGGYGYTF. The CDR3 bases are TGTGCCAGCAGTTATGTCCGGACAGGGGGCGGCTATGGCTACACCTTC.

V usage is TRBV5-1 and J usage is TRBJ2-5; D may be TRBD2 (6 bases). The CDR3 has 13 amino acids. The germline V gene has CDR1 SGHRS and CDR2 YFSETQ. V dropped 5 bases and J dropped 3 bases, with 11 bases sitting between them. The CDR3 nucleotides are TGCGCCAGCAGAACGGGAGATAAAGAGACCCAGTACTTC. Its protein product is CASRTGDKETQYF.

As DNA, the CDR3 is TGTGCCAGCAGCCCCGACAGGGTTAGCTATGGCTACACCTTC. Its protein product is CASSPDRVSYGYTF. The rearrangement uses TRBV6-5 and TRBJ1-2, with 7 positions matching TRBD1. The trim removed 6 bases at V and 4 bases at J, leaving 8 bases unmatched. The CDR3 totals 14 residues. Germline CDR1 reads MNHEY; CDR2 reads SVGAGI.

V usage is TRBV11-2 and J usage is TRBJ2-1, with TRBD2 identical over 10 bases. The CDR3 length is 17 residues. Germline loops: CDR1 SGHAT, CDR2 FQNNGV. V lost 5 bases, J lost 4 bases, and 11 bases stayed unmatched. CDR3 sequence reads: CASSPALLAGVYNEQFF. The CDR3 nucleotides are TGTGCCAGCAGCCCAGCCCTGCTAGCGGGAGTTTACAATGAGCAGTTCTTC.

This clone appeared a single time. Here the CDR3 DNA reads TGTGCCAGCACCGACAGGGGGGGGACAACTCGCTCCTACGAGCAGTACTTC. Protein sequence: CASTDRGGTTRSYEQYF. The genes are TRBV11-2 and TRBJ2-7; 9 positions agree with TRBD1. V trimming: 7 bases; J trimming: 0 bases; junction bases outside the gene matches: 13. The CDR3 totals 17 residues. Germline V gives CDR1 SGHAT, CDR2 FQNNGV.